A selection of T cell receptor beta chains follows, all from one sample in a study of shared clonotypes between healthy human individuals. The protocol was immunoSEQ multiplex PCR, while the TCRdb copy is restricted to in-frame clones and leaves out a portion. Of around 2.5 million clones detected, approximately 93% appear once; the ten largest clones hold 0.36%. Sequences were obtained from naive CD4+ T cells from PBMCs. Receptor source: a man younger than 35 in good health. Some clones in this sample may be carry-over from other donors' samples. The CDR3 runs from the conserved cysteine through the conserved F or W. Clone size is not always given. Where it is, it says once, few, many or a class for expanded clones.

clone size: .
J gene: TRBJ1-5
V gene: TRBV19
CDR3 protein: CASSIVIQPQHF

clone size: .
J gene: TRBJ2-3
V gene: TRBV18
CDR3 protein: CASSRSTDTQYF

clone size: .
J gene: TRBJ1-1
V gene: TRBV7-9
CDR3 protein: CASSLGSGNPRRVEAFF

clone size: .
J gene: TRBJ2-3
V gene: TRBV5-4
CDR3 protein: CASSLGRTSASRYTDTQYF

clone size: few
J gene: TRBJ1-5
V gene: TRBV29-1
CDR3 protein: CSVQGAFDQPQHF

clone size: .
J gene: TRBJ2-3
V gene: TRBV7-3
CDR3 protein: CASSLDRGTDTQYF

clone size: .
J gene: TRBJ2-1
V gene: TRBV5-1
CDR3 protein: CASSLGSGISYNEQFF

clone size: .
J gene: TRBJ1-1
V gene: TRBV5-1
CDR3 protein: CASSFSGTGVNTEAFF

clone size: .
J gene: TRBJ2-1
V gene: TRBV5-1
CDR3 protein: CASSFIGGAGEQFF

clone size: .
J gene: TRBJ1-3
V gene: TRBV7-9
CDR3 protein: CASSSQGNTIYF

clone size: .
J gene: TRBJ1-1
V gene: TRBV28
CDR3 protein: CASMRGMNTEAFF

clone size: .
J gene: TRBJ2-5
V gene: TRBV6-5
CDR3 protein: CASSRDRGGQTQYF

clone size: once
J gene: TRBJ2-5
V gene: TRBV19
CDR3 protein: CASSIDPSEETQYF

clone size: .
J gene: TRBJ1-1
V gene: TRBV5-6
CDR3 protein: CASSLALRMNTEAFF

clone size: .
J gene: TRBJ1-1
V gene: TRBV18
CDR3 protein: CASSPPGGTYTEAFF

clone size: few
J gene: TRBJ1-1
V gene: TRBV29-1
CDR3 protein: CSASNGGTEAFF

clone size: .
J gene: TRBJ1-4
V gene: TRBV1
CDR3 protein: CTSSQWCRGGEKYATNEKLFF

clone size: .
J gene: TRBJ1-1
V gene: TRBV5-6
CDR3 protein: CASSPMGGPNTEAFF

clone size: .
J gene: TRBJ2-6
V gene: TRBV28
CDR3 protein: CASSLAGSGANVLTF

clone size: .
J gene: TRBJ2-7
V gene: TRBV25-1
CDR3 protein: CASSQGFEQYF